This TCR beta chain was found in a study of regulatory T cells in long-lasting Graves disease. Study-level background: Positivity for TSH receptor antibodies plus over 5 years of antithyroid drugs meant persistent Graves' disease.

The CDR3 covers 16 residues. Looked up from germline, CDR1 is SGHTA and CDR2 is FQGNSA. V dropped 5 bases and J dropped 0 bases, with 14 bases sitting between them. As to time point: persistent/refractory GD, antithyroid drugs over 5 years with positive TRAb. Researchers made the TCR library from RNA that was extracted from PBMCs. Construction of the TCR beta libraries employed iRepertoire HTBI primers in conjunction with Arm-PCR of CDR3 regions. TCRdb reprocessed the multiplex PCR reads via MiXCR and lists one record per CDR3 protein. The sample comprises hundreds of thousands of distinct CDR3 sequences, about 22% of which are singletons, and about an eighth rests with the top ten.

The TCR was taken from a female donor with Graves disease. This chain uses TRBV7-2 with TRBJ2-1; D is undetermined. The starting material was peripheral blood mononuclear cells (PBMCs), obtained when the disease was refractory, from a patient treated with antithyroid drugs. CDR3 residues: CASSPRLLSSYNEQFF. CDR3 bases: TGTGCCAGCAGCCCGCGACTCCTGAGCTCCTACAATGAGCAGTTCTTC.